The clone carrying this T cell receptor (beta chain) was seen repeatedly, ten times or more. No antigen is known for it. The lymph nodes were axillary draining lymph nodes from breast cancer patients. The data were obtained in a study of breast tumors, draining lymph nodes, adjacent tissues. Overall study results and limits: Tumor repertoires ranked between lymph nodes and nontumor tissue in diversity, with V and J gene preferences. The data were judged consistent with most tumor T cells coming from lymph node and expanding in tumor. The lymph node origin of tumor T cells was framed as consistent with a hypothesis, not demonstrated. Tumor and nontumor repertoires were significantly more similar in luminal-like than in basal-like breast cancer.

Trimming removed 0 bases from V and 1 base from J, with 12 bases in between. The germline gives CDR1 SGDLS, CDR2 YYNGEE. The length of the CDR3 is 16 residues. A single record per CDR3 protein comes from TCRdb applying MiXCR to the multiplex PCR reads. This sample has about 200,000 distinct CDR3 sequences, with roughly 29% found just once. The receptor's source is a female donor with breast cancer. Some clones in this sample may be carry-over from other donors' samples. Specimen: axillary lymph node tissue. The chain has TRBV9 and TRBJ2-3; D is uncertain. CDR3 protein: CASSVDVYGRTDTQYF. CDR3 DNA sequence: TGTGCCAGCAGCGTAGACGTTTACGGCCGCACAGATACGCAGTATTTT.